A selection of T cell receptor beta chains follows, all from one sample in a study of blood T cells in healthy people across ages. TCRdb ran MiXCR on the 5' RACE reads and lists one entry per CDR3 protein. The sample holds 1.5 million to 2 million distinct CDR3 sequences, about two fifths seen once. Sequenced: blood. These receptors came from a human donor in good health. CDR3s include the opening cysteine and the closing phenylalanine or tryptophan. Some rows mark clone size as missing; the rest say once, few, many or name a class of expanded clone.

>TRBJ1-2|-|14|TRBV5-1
CTSTTGTGGYGYTF
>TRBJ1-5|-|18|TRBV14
CASSQEARTPEGNQPQHF
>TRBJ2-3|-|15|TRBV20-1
CSARPPVGGTDTQYF
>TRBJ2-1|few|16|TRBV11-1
CASSTPGLAGYNEQFF
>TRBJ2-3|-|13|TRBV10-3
CARIDGSTDTQYF
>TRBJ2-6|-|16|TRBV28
CASKRQSISGANVLTF
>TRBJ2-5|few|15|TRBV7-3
CASSLTYDRQETQYF
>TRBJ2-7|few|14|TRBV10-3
CAISGQPVGYEQYF
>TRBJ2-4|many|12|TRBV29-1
CSVADRGDIQYF
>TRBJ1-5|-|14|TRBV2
CASSDRGHNQPQHF
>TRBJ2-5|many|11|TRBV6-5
CASSYKETQYF
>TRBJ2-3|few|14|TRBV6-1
CASSQMGFTDTQYF
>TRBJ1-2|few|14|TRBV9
CASSLLGWDHGYTF
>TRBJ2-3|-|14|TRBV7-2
CASSLLAGSDTQYF
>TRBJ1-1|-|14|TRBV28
CASSLLDLGTEAFF
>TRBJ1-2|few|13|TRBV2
CASSDPPEYGYTF
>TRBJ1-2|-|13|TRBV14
CASSQAGGAGYTF
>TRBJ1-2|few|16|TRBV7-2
CASSLDLAVTNYGYTF
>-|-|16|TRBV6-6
CASSYYARLAKNEQYF
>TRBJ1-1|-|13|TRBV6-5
CASSYYLNTEAFF